The 24 T cell receptor beta chains in this list originate from one sample, sequenced in a study of cytomegalovirus exposure and HLA in healthy donors. The assay was immunoSEQ multiplex PCR, and TCRdb's table has in-frame clones only and misses some. The table includes about 220,000 clones, about 91% detected once. Sequences were obtained from PBMCs. These receptors were collected from a young woman in good health and CMV-seronegative.

V gene TRBV11-2 combines with J gene TRBJ2-5; 7 bases align to TRBD2. V dropped 5 bases and J dropped 2; count of bases not matched to a gene: 11. The CDR3 spans 16 residues. The germline V gene has CDR1 SGHAT and CDR2 FQNNGV. The CDR3 coding sequence is TGTGCCAGCAGCCCGCCTGGCGGGAGTTTTCAAGAGACCCAGTACTTC. Residues: CASSPPGGSFQETQYF.

The rearrangement joins TRBV6-6 to TRBJ2-1; tentative D call: TRBD1 (6 bases). Deletions cut 8 bases from V and 4 bases from J, with 15 bases between. The CDR3 is 14 residues long. CDR1 MNHNY and CDR2 SVGAGI come from the germline V gene (reference sequence). DNA for the CDR3: TGTGCCAGCGGATCTACCGGGACATACAATGAGCAGTTCTTC. This gives the protein CASGSTGTYNEQFF.

This chain uses TRBV27 with TRBJ2-7, with D perhaps matching TRBD1 (5 bases). This CDR3 comprises 14 residues. The germline gives CDR1 MNHEY, CDR2 SMNVEV (reference sequence). Trimming took off 6 bases at V and 1 base at J, with 13 bases between the two ends. CDR3 loop: CASSQGWGSYEQYF. CDR3 in DNA: TGTGCCAGCAGCCAGGGTTGGGGATCCTACGAGCAGTACTTC.

In this sample, this clone turned up once. This chain uses TRBV2 with TRBJ2-5, with 9 bases that match TRBD2. Germline CDR1 and CDR2: SNHLY and FYNNEI. Trimming cost V 7 bases and J 5 bases; bases outside gene matches: 8. The CDR3 totals 14 residues. For the CDR3, the DNA is TGTGCCAGCATGTCTAGCGGGATTTGGGAGACCCAGTACTTC. Protein: CASMSSGIWETQYF.

This rearrangement joins TRBV4-1 to TRBJ2-7; D is ambiguous. The ends were cut back, 0 bases at V and 2 bases at J, with 11 bases in the middle. Germline V gives CDR1 MGHRA, CDR2 YSYEKL. The CDR3 length is 15 residues. As DNA, the CDR3 is TGCGCCAGCAGCCAAGAAGCCCGGGTGACCTACGAGCAGTACTTC. Translating gives CASSQEARVTYEQYF.

The V gene is TRBV19, the J gene TRBJ2-1, with 7 nucleotides matching TRBD1. The CDR3 loop spans 18 amino acids. Germline V lookup: CDR1 LNHDA, CDR2 SQIVND (reference sequence). The V segment lost 1 base and the J segment 2 bases; nucleotides outside the gene matches: 11. CDR3 DNA: TGTGCCAGTAGTATAGTACTCAGTAGGGGGCTGGCCTACAATGAGCAGTTCTTC. As protein: CASSIVLSRGLAYNEQFF.

The chain is built from TRBV6-5 and TRBJ2-7; 7 nucleotides line up with TRBD2. The CDR3 covers 14 residues. Germline CDR1 MNHEY, CDR2 SVGAGI. After removal of 2 bases from V and 6 bases from J, the junction contained 7 bases not matched to a gene. The CDR3 DNA reads TGTGCCAGCAGTTACGGGGGAGGGTCCGTCGAGCAGTACTTC. Residues: CASSYGGGSVEQYF.

This chain connects TRBV28 to TRBJ2-1; 7 bases are a match to TRBD1. J gave up 5 bases and V 1 base, and 8 bases lay outside the gene matches. The CDR3 totals 16 residues. The germline V gene has CDR1 MDHEN and CDR2 SYDVKM. The CDR3 region has the DNA TGTGCCAGCAGTTTATCGATTTGGGACAGTAACAATGAGCAGTTCTTC. It yields the protein CASSLSIWDSNNEQFF.

This chain links TRBV28 with TRBJ2-7; D is perhaps TRBD1 (5 bases). Between the trimmed V and J ends, which lost 4 bases and 4 bases, there was a span of 17 bases. This CDR3 has 15 amino acids. Germline CDR1 MDHEN, CDR2 SYDVKM. The CDR3: CASSSFPARVYEQYF. CDR3 bases: TGTGCCAGCAGTTCCTTCCCGGCCAGGGTTTACGAGCAGTACTTC.

This clone was counted once. The chain carries TRBV27 and TRBJ1-2, with 10 bases that match TRBD1. The J segment lost 1 base and the V segment lost 9 bases, leaving 2 bases of the junction unmatched. The CDR3 is made up of 13 amino acids. CDR1 MNHEY and CDR2 SMNVEV come from the germline V gene (reference sequence). This CDR3 reads CASRTGGNYGYTF. The CDR3, as DNA: TGTGCCAGTAGGACAGGGGGTAACTATGGCTACACCTTC.

The V call is TRBV19, the J call TRBJ2-1, with 8 bases aligning to TRBD1. The CDR3 sequence is 15 residues long. V trimming: 0 bases; J trimming: 4 bases; junction bases outside the gene matches: 2. Germline CDR1 and CDR2: LNHDA and SQIVND (reference sequence). The CDR3 DNA reads as TGTGCCAGTAGTATAGAGGACAGGGCATACAATGAGCAGTTCTTC. Its protein product is CASSIEDRAYNEQFF.

The chain has TRBV18 and TRBJ1-1, with no clear D. From germline, CDR1 is KGHSH and CDR2 LQKENI. V lost 2 bases and J 1 base, leaving 14 bases between the germline ends. CDR3 length: 16 amino acids. In DNA, the CDR3 is TGTGCCAGCTCACCATTTGGTCTAGCCTCGAACACTGAAGCTTTCTTT. Protein product: CASSPFGLASNTEAFF.

V gene TRBV19 combines with J gene TRBJ2-1; a weak D match, TRBD2 (7 bases). This CDR3 comprises 15 residues. Trimming pared 9 bases from V and 7 bases from J, leaving 22 bases between. CDR1 and CDR2 from the germline V gene are LNHDA and SQIVND (reference sequence). This CDR3 reads CASTTFGGLGNEQFF. CDR3 DNA: TGTGCCAGCACTACCTTCGGGGGGCTTGGAAATGAGCAGTTCTTC.

The CDR3 reads CARASRTGGEQYF. CDR3 DNA sequence: TGTGCCAGAGCTAGCCGTACGGGGGGCGAGCAGTACTTC. This rearrangement joins TRBV2 to TRBJ2-7; 7 bases fit TRBD2. With V trimmed by 9 bases and J by 6 bases, 11 bases remained unmatched. CDR1 and CDR2 from the germline V gene are SNHLY and FYNNEI. This CDR3 comprises 13 residues.

The rearrangement uses TRBV6-1 and TRBJ2-7; D perhaps matches TRBD2 (9 bases). CDR1 and CDR2 (germline): MNHNS, SASEGT. This CDR3 contains 17 residues. Trimming stripped 2 bases from V and 2 bases from J, with 19 bases between. CDR3 DNA: TGTGCCAGCAGTGAACAGGGGGCTCTAGCGGGGACCTACGAGCAGTACTTC. It yields the protein CASSEQGALAGTYEQYF.

The rearrangement joins TRBV20-1 to TRBJ2-1; D unclear. Germline CDR1 and CDR2: DFQATT and SNEGSKA (reference sequence). This CDR3 contains 11 residues. Trimming pared 2 bases from V and 10 bases from J, leaving 9 bases between. CDR3 loop: CSARPEEEQFF. The CDR3 region has the DNA TGCAGTGCTAGACCAGAGGAGGAGCAGTTCTTC.

The V gene is TRBV27, the J gene TRBJ2-7, with 7 bases aligning to TRBD2. J was trimmed by 0 bases and V by 6 bases; bases with no gene match: 11. The germline V gene has CDR1 MNHEY and CDR2 SMNVEV (reference sequence). The length of the CDR3 is 16 residues. The CDR3 DNA reads TGTGCCAGCAGCCCTTCTTGGGACTATCCCTCCTACGAGCAGTACTTC. Translated: CASSPSWDYPSYEQYF.

V and J are TRBV11-2 and TRBJ2-7, with TRBD2 identical over 9 bases. The V gene's germline CDR1 is SGHAT and CDR2 FQNNGV. The CDR3 length is 15 residues. Trimming removed 3 bases from V and 6 bases from J; junction bases left unmatched: 9. Here the CDR3 DNA reads TGTGCCAGCAGCTTGGCGGCGGGAGGGAGCGCCGAGCAGTACTTC. Protein: CASSLAAGGSAEQYF.

V gene TRBV5-1 combines with J gene TRBJ2-2; TRBD2 might be the D (5 bases). The CDR3 runs 17 residues. The germline V and J ends were trimmed by 3 bases and 1 base, with 16 bases remaining between them. Germline CDR1 and CDR2: SGHRS and YFSETQ. The CDR3 DNA follows: TGCGCCAGCAGCTCTGACTTCCGGGGTTGGAACACCGGGGAGCTGTTTTTT. Encoded protein: CASSSDFRGWNTGELFF.

The chain employs TRBV27 and TRBJ2-1, with D perhaps matching TRBD1 (6 bases). Trimming pared 3 bases from V and 8 bases from J, leaving 23 bases between. The CDR3 has 17 residues. CDR1 MNHEY and CDR2 SMNVEV come from the germline V gene (reference sequence). The CDR3 reads CASSFFVSPTGHHEQFF. Here the CDR3 DNA reads TGTGCCAGCAGTTTCTTCGTTTCCCCCACAGGGCACCATGAGCAGTTCTTC.

The rearrangement links TRBV19 to TRBJ2-3; TRBD2 agrees at 13 bases. Germline V lookup: CDR1 LNHDA, CDR2 SQIVND (reference sequence). This CDR3 is built from 20 residues. With 5 bases clipped from V and 0 bases from J, the junction kept 14 bases outside the gene matches. CDR3: CASSGTTGLAGHPSTDTQYF. The CDR3 DNA follows: TGTGCCAGTAGTGGGACAACGGGACTAGCGGGACATCCTAGCACAGATACGCAGTATTTT.

The genes are TRBV6-1 and TRBJ1-5; D uncertain. The V gene's germline CDR1 is MNHNS and CDR2 SASEGT. This CDR3 is built from 13 residues. V lost 8 bases and J lost 3, with 11 bases in between. The CDR3 nucleotides are TGTGCCAGCGGGAGGGAGGCCAATCAGCCCCAGCATTTT. This encodes CASGREANQPQHF.

CDR3 bases: TGTGCCAGCAGCGGAGGAAGGGACAGACATGAAAAACTGTTTTTT. Its translation: CASSGGRDRHEKLFF. The chain recombines TRBV9 with TRBJ1-4, with 7 bases fitting TRBD1. The CDR3 covers 15 residues. Germline V CDR1 and CDR2: SGDLS, YYNGEE. V trimming: 3 bases; J trimming: 6 bases; junction bases outside the gene matches: 8.

V usage is TRBV7-2 and J usage is TRBJ2-7; 7 nucleotides agree with TRBD2. J was trimmed by 4 bases and V by 5 bases; bases with no gene match: 17. CDR1 and CDR2 (germline): SGHTA, FQGNSA. This CDR3 contains 17 residues. The CDR3 DNA reads TGTGCCAGCAGCGCAGTTACGTCACGGACTAGGGTGTACGAGCAGTACTTC. Residues: CASSAVTSRTRVYEQYF.